What follows are 19 T cell receptor beta chains derived from one specimen sequenced in a study of control samples from healthy donors and cancer patients. Profiling relied on immunoSEQ multiplex PCR, and the TCRdb table lists in-frame clones only, not all of them. The sample has over 100,000 clones; approximately 90% are singletons. Sequenced input: blood. The receptors originated from a woman between 50 and 59 years old in good health.

The V and J genes are TRBV19 and TRBJ1-2; TRBD1 matches 12 bases. The germline V gene encodes CDR1 LNHDA and CDR2 SQIVND (reference sequence). J lost 0 bases, V lost 7 bases, and 6 bases had no gene match. CDR3 size: 16 residues. CDR3 coding DNA: TGTGCCAGTACCAAGGGACAGGGGGCGTCTAACTATGGCTACACCTTC. Translated: CASTKGQGASNYGYTF. Full variable domain (rest looked up from reference TRBV19 and TRBJ1-2): DGGITQSPKYLFRKEGQNVTLSCEQNLNHDAMYWYRQDPGQGLRLIYYSQIVNDFQKGDIAEGYSVSREKKESFPLTVTSAQKNPTAFYLCASTKGQGASNYGYTFGSGTRLTVV.

CDR3 protein: CASNFGTGGEAFF. The CDR3 DNA reads as TGTGCCAGCAACTTCGGGACAGGGGGTGAAGCTTTCTTT. V usage is TRBV3-1 (or the pseudogene TRBV3-2) and J usage is TRBJ1-1; TRBD1 matches 11 bases. J gave up 7 bases and V 7 bases, and 5 bases lay outside the gene matches. There are 13 residues in the CDR3. Germline CDR1 and CDR2: LGHDT and YNNKEL (reference sequence).

The rearrangement uses TRBV3-1 (or the pseudogene TRBV3-2) and TRBJ1-2; possibly TRBD1 for D (6 bases). V gave up 3 bases and J gave up 1 base, with 9 bases separating them. Germline CDR1 is LGHDT and CDR2 is YNNKEL (reference sequence). This CDR3 is 14 amino acids long. CDR3 bases: TGTGCCAGCAGCCAGATAGGGGGTAACTATGGCTACACCTTC. Protein: CASSQIGGNYGYTF.

V gene TRBV11-1 combines with J gene TRBJ2-3, with 9 bases aligning to TRBD2. CDR3 length: 15 amino acids. Germline V gene sequence: CDR1 SGHAT, CDR2 FQDESV (reference sequence). With V trimmed by 4 bases and J by 0 bases, 2 bases remained unmatched. CDR3 sequence reads: CASSYLAGSTDTQYF. The CDR3 DNA sequence: TGTGCCAGCAGCTACCTAGCGGGGAGCACAGATACGCAGTATTTT.

This chain connects TRBV5-1 to TRBJ2-5, with D possibly TRBD1 on 5 matching bases. The CDR3 spans 15 residues. Germline lookup yields CDR1 SGHRS and CDR2 YFSETQ. Trimming shortened V by 4 bases and J by 1 base, and 14 bases separated the two germline ends. CDR3 amino acids: CASSPVGRGQETQYF. In DNA, the CDR3 is TGCGCCAGCAGCCCGGTGGGAAGGGGCCAAGAGACCCAGTACTTC.

Comments on this clone: Other DNA sequences in the sample encode the same CDR3. The chain links TRBV7-3 to TRBJ2-1; 8 nucleotides line up with TRBD2. With V trimmed by 3 bases and J by 10 bases, 8 bases remained unmatched. The CDR3 is 14 residues long. Per the germline V gene, CDR1 is SGHTA and CDR2 is FQGTGA. The CDR3 reads CASSFSRGGGEQFF. In DNA, the CDR3 is TGTGCCAGCAGCTTTTCTCGGGGCGGGGGGGAGCAGTTCTTC.

The genes are TRBV5-4 and TRBJ1-1, with D possibly being TRBD1 (6 bases). The germline V and J ends were trimmed by 4 bases and 4 bases, with 17 bases remaining between them. CDR1 and CDR2 (germline): SGHNT, YYREEE (reference sequence). The CDR3 runs to 15 residues. The CDR3 nucleotides read TGTGCCAGCAGCGAAAGGGGGGTAACGGTCACTGAAGCTTTCTTT. This codes for CASSERGVTVTEAFF.

The chain is built from TRBV19 and TRBJ2-5; D gene unclear. CDR3 length: 14 amino acids. With 1 base removed from V and 0 bases from J, the gap between germline ends came to 6 bases. The V gene's germline CDR1 is LNHDA and CDR2 SQIVND (reference sequence). CDR3 region: CASSIGPHQETQYF. DNA for the CDR3: TGTGCCAGTAGTATAGGTCCCCACCAAGAGACCCAGTACTTC.

This clone was found once. The chain recombines TRBV18 with TRBJ1-6, with no clear D. Trimming stripped 5 bases from V and 10 bases from J, with 18 bases between. CDR1 KGHSH and CDR2 LQKENI come from the germline V gene. The CDR3 consists of 15 residues. CDR3: CASSVDAQVGSPLHF. Here the CDR3 DNA reads TGTGCCAGCTCAGTAGACGCCCAGGTGGGCTCACCCCTCCACTTT.

The J gene is TRBJ2-6, the V gene TRBV4-3; D tentatively fits TRBD1 or TRBD2 (5 bases each). The CDR3 totals 17 residues. Per the germline V gene, CDR1 is LGHNA and CDR2 is YSLEER. V lost 0 bases to trimming and J lost 4 bases, with 13 bases between them. CDR3 protein: CASSQDRAGTGANVLTF. The CDR3 region has the DNA TGCGCCAGCAGCCAAGATCGGGCAGGGACCGGGGCCAACGTCCTGACTTTC.

The gene calls are TRBV5-4 and TRBJ2-5, with D uncertain. Between the trimmed V and J ends, which lost 3 bases and 7 bases, there was a span of 10 bases. The CDR3 consists of 12 residues. Germline CDR1 and CDR2: SGHNT and YYREEE (reference sequence). The CDR3 DNA reads TGTGCCAGCAGCTCAAGAATGGGGACCCAGTACTTC. This gives the protein CASSSRMGTQYF.

V and J are TRBV19 and TRBJ2-3; D gene ambiguous. In germline, CDR1 is LNHDA, CDR2 SQIVND (reference sequence). The CDR3 length is 12 residues. Trimming cost V 1 base and J 6 bases, with 5 bases left between them. The CDR3 spells CASSIARDTQYF. The CDR3 bases are TGTGCCAGTAGTATAGCACGGGATACGCAGTATTTT.

The chain joins TRBV2 to TRBJ2-3; 8 positions agree with TRBD2. V gave up 7 bases and J gave up 4 bases; unmatched junction bases: 10. This CDR3 has 15 amino acids. The germline gives CDR1 SNHLY, CDR2 FYNNEI. The CDR3 sequence: CASTPLRGGPDTQYF. The CDR3 coding sequence is TGTGCCAGCACCCCTCTCCGGGGGGGGCCAGATACGCAGTATTTT.

The chain joins TRBV19 to TRBJ1-6; D is perhaps TRBD1 (6 bases). CDR3 size: 18 residues. In germline, CDR1 is LNHDA, CDR2 SQIVND (reference sequence). V lost 7 bases and J 4 bases, leaving 23 bases between the germline ends. CDR3 residues: CASTESYWGRPYNSPLHF. CDR3 in DNA: TGTGCCAGTACGGAAAGTTATTGGGGGCGACCTTATAATTCACCCCTCCACTTT.

The CDR3 DNA is TGTGCCAGCAGTTCTCCGGGACGGAAAGAGACCCAGTACTTC. Encoded protein: CASSSPGRKETQYF. The chain combines TRBV9 with TRBJ2-5; TRBD1 or TRBD2 may be the D gene (5 bases each). CDR1 and CDR2 (germline): SGDLS, YYNGEE. The CDR3 loop spans 14 amino acids. V was pared by 5 bases and J by 3 bases, with 14 bases between.

The genes are TRBV10-3 and TRBJ2-1, with no clear D. Germline values: CDR1 ENHRY, CDR2 SYGVKD. The CDR3 covers 11 residues. V gave up 11 bases and J gave up 7 bases, with 12 bases separating them. Here the CDR3 DNA reads TGTGCCGCAGGAGCATTTAATGAGCAGTTCTTC. As protein: CAAGAFNEQFF.

The chain is built from TRBV9 and TRBJ1-2; D is uncertain. Trimming pared 3 bases from V and 4 bases from J, leaving 7 bases between. Germline CDR1 SGDLS, CDR2 YYNGEE. CDR3 length equals 12 residues. The CDR3 protein is CASSGDFYGYTF. In DNA form, the CDR3 reads TGTGCCAGCAGCGGCGACTTCTATGGCTACACCTTC.

This chain joins TRBV10-1 and TRBJ2-1; 8 nucleotides line up with TRBD1. Germline-derived CDR1 and CDR2 are WNHNN and SYGVQD (reference sequence). The CDR3 has 12 residues. V shed 8 bases, J shed 6 bases, and the junction held 3 bases outside the gene matches. The CDR3 DNA reads TGCGCCAGCCAGGGGGCGGGCAATGAGCAGTTCTTC. This sequence encodes CASQGAGNEQFF.

In this sample, this clone turned up once. V gene TRBV29-1 combines with J gene TRBJ2-1; 7 bases line up with TRBD2. V shed 7 bases, J shed 2 bases, and the junction held 35 bases outside the gene matches. This CDR3 spans 23 amino acids. Germline CDR1 SQVTM, CDR2 ANQGSEA. The CDR3 sequence: CSALGVAWGLLLALTPPYNEQFF. CDR3 coding DNA: TGCAGCGCCTTGGGAGTGGCGTGGGGACTATTATTGGCTCTAACCCCCCCCTACAATGAGCAGTTCTTC.